This TCR beta chain came from a study of control samples from healthy donors and cancer patients. Trimming cost V 2 bases and J 1 base, with 11 bases left between them. The CDR3 runs 15 residues. Germline V lookup: CDR1 WNHNN, CDR2 SYGVQD (reference sequence). Only in-frame clones appear in the TCRdb table, and some are missing; sequencing was by immunoSEQ multiplex PCR. The profile shows 60,000 to 95,000 clones, roughly 89% of them singletons. This receptor was obtained from a woman in her forties or fifties with colorectal cancer. Sequencing used PBMCs. This sequence joins TRBV10-1 and TRBJ1-1; D gene unclear. Here the CDR3 DNA reads TGCGCCAGCAGTGAGGCCCCGGGTCGGAACACTGAAGCTTTCTTT. Protein product: CASSEAPGRNTEAFF.